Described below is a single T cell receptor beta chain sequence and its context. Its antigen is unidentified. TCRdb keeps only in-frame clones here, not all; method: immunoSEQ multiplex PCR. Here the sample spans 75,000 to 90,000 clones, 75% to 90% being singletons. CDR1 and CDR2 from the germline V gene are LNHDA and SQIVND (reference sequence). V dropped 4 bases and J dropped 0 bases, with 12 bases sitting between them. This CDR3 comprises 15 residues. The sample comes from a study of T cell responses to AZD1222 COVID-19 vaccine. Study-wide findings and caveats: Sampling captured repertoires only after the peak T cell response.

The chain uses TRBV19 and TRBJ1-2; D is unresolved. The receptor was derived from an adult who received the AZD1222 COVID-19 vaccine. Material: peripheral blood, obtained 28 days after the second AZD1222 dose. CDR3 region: CASSRSRNSNYGYTF. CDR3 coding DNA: TGTGCCAGTAGTAGAAGCAGAAATTCTAACTATGGCTACACCTTC.